The 5 T cell receptor beta chains reported below all come from one sample, sequenced in a study of beta chain features in type 1 diabetes. Sequenced material consisted of expressed TCRB transcripts (all of the isolated RNA was reverse transcribed). Measured with immunoSEQ multiplex PCR; TCRdb has only the in-frame clones, and not every one. This sample has some 330,000 clones, with around 10% found just once. Sequences were obtained from naive CD4+ T cells from blood. The receptors originated from a woman in her thirties in good health.

Only a few counts were recorded for this clone. This rearrangement joins TRBV4-2 to TRBJ2-1, with a weak D call TRBD2 (6 bases). The V end was cut by 1 base, the J end by 2 bases, with 12 bases between. Germline V gives CDR1 LGHNA, CDR2 YNFKEQ. The CDR3 totals 16 residues. CDR3 bases: TGTGCCAGCAGCCAAGCCCCGGAGGGTCCCTACAATGAGCAGTTCTTC. This gives the protein CASSQAPEGPYNEQFF.

This clone has a handful of counts. The chain combines TRBV11-3 with TRBJ2-1; 13 nucleotides line up with TRBD2. V gave up 2 bases and J gave up 6 bases; unmatched junction bases: 4. The CDR3 consists of 16 residues. In germline, CDR1 is SGHNT, CDR2 YENEEA. Here the CDR3 reads CASSLSGLAGSNEQFF. In nucleotides, the CDR3 is TGTGCCAGCAGCTTATCGGGACTAGCGGGAAGCAATGAGCAGTTCTTC.

The chain uses TRBV6-6 and TRBJ2-7; 8 bases line up with TRBD1. This CDR3 comprises 14 residues. The V gene's germline CDR1 is MNHNY and CDR2 SVGAGI (reference sequence). V dropped 2 bases and J dropped 3; count of bases not matched to a gene: 3. CDR3 nucleotides: TGTGCCAGCAGTTACGGACAGGGAGGCTACGAGCAGTACTTC. It encodes CASSYGQGGYEQYF.

This clone has just a few counts. The genes are TRBV7-2 and TRBJ2-1, with D possibly being TRBD2 (6 bases). Germline V gene sequence: CDR1 SGHTA, CDR2 FQGNSA. The V end was cut by 1 base, the J end by 3 bases, with 7 bases between. The CDR3 spans 14 residues. The CDR3: CASSLVSGYNEQFF. The CDR3 DNA follows: TGTGCCAGCAGCTTAGTTAGCGGCTACAATGAGCAGTTCTTC.

The chain uses TRBV18 and TRBJ2-5, with 11 nucleotides matching TRBD1. V shed 3 bases, J shed 5 bases, and the junction held 5 bases outside the gene matches. In germline, CDR1 is KGHSH, CDR2 LQKENI. This CDR3 is built from 15 residues. Here the CDR3 DNA reads TGTGCCAGCTCACCGGGGACAGGGGGAGTGGAGACCCAGTACTTC. This translates into CASSPGTGGVETQYF.